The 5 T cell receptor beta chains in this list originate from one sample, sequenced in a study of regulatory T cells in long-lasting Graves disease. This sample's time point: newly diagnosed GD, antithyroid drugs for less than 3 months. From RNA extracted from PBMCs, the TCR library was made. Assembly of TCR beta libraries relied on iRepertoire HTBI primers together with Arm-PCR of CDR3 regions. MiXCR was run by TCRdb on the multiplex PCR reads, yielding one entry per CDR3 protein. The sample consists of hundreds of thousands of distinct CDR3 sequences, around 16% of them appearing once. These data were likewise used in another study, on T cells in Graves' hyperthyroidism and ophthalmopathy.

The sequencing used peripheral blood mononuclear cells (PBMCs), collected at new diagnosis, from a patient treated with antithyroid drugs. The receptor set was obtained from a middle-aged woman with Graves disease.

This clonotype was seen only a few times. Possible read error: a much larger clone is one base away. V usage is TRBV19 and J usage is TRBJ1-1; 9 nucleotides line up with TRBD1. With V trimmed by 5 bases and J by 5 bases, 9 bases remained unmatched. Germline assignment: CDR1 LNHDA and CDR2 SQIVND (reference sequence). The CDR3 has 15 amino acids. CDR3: CASSPRTGESTEAFF. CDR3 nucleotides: TGTGCCAGTAGTCCGCGGACAGGGGAAAGTACTGAAGCTTTCTTT.

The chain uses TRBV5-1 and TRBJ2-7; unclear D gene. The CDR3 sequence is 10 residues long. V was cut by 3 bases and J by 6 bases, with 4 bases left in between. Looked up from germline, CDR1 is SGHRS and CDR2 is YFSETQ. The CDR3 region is CASSSPEQYF. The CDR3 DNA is TGCGCCAGCAGCTCCCCCGAGCAGTACTTC.

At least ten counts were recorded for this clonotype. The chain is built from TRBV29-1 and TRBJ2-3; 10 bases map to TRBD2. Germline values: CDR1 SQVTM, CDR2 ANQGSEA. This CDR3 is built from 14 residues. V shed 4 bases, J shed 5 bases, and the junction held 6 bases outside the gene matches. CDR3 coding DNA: TGCAGCGTTGGACTAGCGGGTTGGGGAGATACGCAGTATTTT. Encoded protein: CSVGLAGWGDTQYF.

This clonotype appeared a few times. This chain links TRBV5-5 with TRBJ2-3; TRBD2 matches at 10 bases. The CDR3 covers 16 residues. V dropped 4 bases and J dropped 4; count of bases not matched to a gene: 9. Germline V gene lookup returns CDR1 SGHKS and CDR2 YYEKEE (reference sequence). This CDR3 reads CASSPLVAGGPDTQYF. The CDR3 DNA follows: TGTGCCAGCAGCCCATTGGTAGCGGGAGGTCCAGATACGCAGTATTTT.

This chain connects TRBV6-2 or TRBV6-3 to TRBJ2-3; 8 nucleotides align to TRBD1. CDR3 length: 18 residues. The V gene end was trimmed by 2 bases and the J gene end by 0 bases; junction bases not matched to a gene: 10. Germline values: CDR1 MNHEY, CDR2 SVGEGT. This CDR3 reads CASSYPQGARTSTDTQYF. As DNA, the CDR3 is TGTGCCAGCAGTTACCCCCAGGGGGCGAGAACTAGCACAGATACGCAGTATTTT.